This TCR beta chain derives from a study of T cells after yellow fever vaccination. Study-wide results and limits: Reappearance after the booster was observed for most primary-vaccination clones (96% CD4, just over 85% CD8). Faster peaking, at day 5 versus 15, marked a secondary response that was weaker.

UMIs and a universal primer site were added when TCR cDNA was made by 5'RACE template switching. TCRdb independently ran MiXCR on the 5' RACE reads; one entry per CDR3 protein. Of a few hundred thousand distinct CDR3 sequences detected, about 15% appear once; the ten largest clones hold 15% to 20%. In its sample, this clonotype was seen a few times. The antigen remains unidentified. Trimming cost V 3 bases and J 1 base, with 6 bases left between them. The CDR3 length is 12 residues. The germline V gene has CDR1 DFQATT and CDR2 SNEGSKA (reference sequence). The source of this sequence is a young man who received the YFV17D yellow fever vaccine. The rearrangement joins TRBV20-1 to TRBJ2-5, with D hard to call. Sequenced here: PBMCs, sampled around 5 days after the first yellow fever vaccination. CDR3 residues: CSASAAQETQYF. DNA of the CDR3: TGCAGTGCTAGTGCGGCCCAAGAGACCCAGTACTTC.